This TCR beta chain was observed in a study of shared clonotypes between healthy human individuals. Study overall: Three plates each covered CD4 naive and memory; CD8 naive two, CD8 memory one.

Genomic DNA of every subset was divided equally among multiple immunoSEQ plates. Generated by immunoSEQ multiplex PCR, the TCRdb table keeps only in-frame clones and is missing some. The sample shows over a million clones, roughly 96% of them seen only once. The CDR3 extends over 14 amino acids. Germline V gene lookup returns CDR1 MNHEY and CDR2 SVGAGI. V lost 4 bases, J lost 3 bases, and 6 bases stayed unmatched. The source material was naive CD4+ T cells sorted from blood. Subset indicated: CD45RA+ positively selected. This TCR came from a young man in good health. V gene TRBV6-5 combines with J gene TRBJ2-7, with 7 bases that match TRBD2. The CDR3 loop reads CASSFGGRSYEQYF. DNA for the CDR3: TGTGCCAGCAGTTTTGGCGGGAGAAGCTACGAGCAGTACTTC.